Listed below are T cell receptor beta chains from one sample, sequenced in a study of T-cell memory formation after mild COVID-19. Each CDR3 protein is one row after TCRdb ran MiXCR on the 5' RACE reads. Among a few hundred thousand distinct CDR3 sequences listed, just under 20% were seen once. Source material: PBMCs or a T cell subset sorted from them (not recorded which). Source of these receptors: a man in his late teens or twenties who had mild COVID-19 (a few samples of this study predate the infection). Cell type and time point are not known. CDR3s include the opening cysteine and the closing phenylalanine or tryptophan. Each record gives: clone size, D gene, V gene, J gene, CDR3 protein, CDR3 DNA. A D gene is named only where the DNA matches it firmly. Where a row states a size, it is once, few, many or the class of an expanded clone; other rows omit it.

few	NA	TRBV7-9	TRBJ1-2	CASSLVVENNYGYTF	TGTGCCAGCAGCTTAGTGGTAGAAAATAACTATGGCTACACCTTC
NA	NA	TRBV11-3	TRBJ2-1	CASSLSYGGVNEQFF	TGTGCCAGCTCGCTGAGTTACGGGGGCGTAAATGAGCAGTTCTTC
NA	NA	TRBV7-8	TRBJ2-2	CASSASSLDTGELFF	TGTGCCAGCAGCGCATCGTCCCTCGATACCGGGGAGCTGTTTTTT
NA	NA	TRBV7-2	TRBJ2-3	CASSLGGRGGYTDTQYF	TGTGCCAGCAGCTTAGGGGGCCGTGGGGGATACACAGATACGCAGTATTTT
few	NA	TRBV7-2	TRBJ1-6	CASSFRGGDGNSPLHF	TGTGCCAGCAGCTTCAGGGGTGGTGATGGGAATTCACCCCTCCACTTT
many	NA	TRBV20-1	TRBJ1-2	CSAQTDYGYTF	TGCAGTGCCCAGACCGATTATGGCTACACCTTC
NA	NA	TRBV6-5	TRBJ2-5	CASRSTGIYETQYF	TGTGCCAGCAGGAGTACAGGGATTTACGAGACCCAGTACTTC
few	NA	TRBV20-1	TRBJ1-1	CSARRAGYDAFF	TGCAGTGCTAGACGGGCGGGGTACGATGCTTTCTTT
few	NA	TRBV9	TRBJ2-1	CASSVQDGNEQFF	TGTGCCAGCAGCGTACAGGACGGGAATGAGCAGTTCTTC
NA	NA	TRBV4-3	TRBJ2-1	CASSPYSGDEQFF	TGCGCCAGCAGCCCTTACTCAGGGGATGAGCAGTTCTTC
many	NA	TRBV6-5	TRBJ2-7	CASSLNPDVSEQYF	TGTGCCAGCAGTCTAAATCCGGACGTATCCGAGCAGTACTTC
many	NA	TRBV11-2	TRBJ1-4	CASSGGGPTNEKLFF	TGTGCCAGCAGCGGAGGGGGTCCAACTAATGAAAAACTGTTTTTT
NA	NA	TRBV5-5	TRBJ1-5	CASSLVSGFSSQPQHF	TGTGCCAGCAGCCTTGTATCGGGGTTCAGTTCTCAGCCCCAGCATTTT
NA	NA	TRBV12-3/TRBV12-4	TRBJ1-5	CASSFDGDQPQHF	TGTGCCAGCAGTTTCGATGGAGATCAGCCCCAGCATTTT
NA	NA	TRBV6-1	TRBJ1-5	CASSESYPRSNQPQHF	TGTGCCAGCAGTGAAAGTTATCCTCGGAGCAATCAGCCCCAGCATTTT
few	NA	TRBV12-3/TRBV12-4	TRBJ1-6	CASSFEGSPLHF	TGTGCCAGCAGTTTTGAGGGTTCACCCCTCCACTTT
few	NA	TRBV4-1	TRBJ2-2	CASSPPQGYTGELFF	TGCGCCAGCAGCCCACCTCAAGGGTACACCGGGGAGCTGTTTTTT
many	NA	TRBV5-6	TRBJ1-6	CASSLFGMSSYNSPLHF	TGTGCCAGCAGCTTGTTCGGGATGAGCTCCTATAATTCACCCCTCCACTTT